These 15 T cell receptor beta chains were all obtained from the same sample, sequenced in a study of blood T cell repertoires in COVID-19. Generated by immunoSEQ multiplex PCR, the TCRdb table keeps only in-frame clones and is missing some. The table shows about 190,000 clones, with 60% to 80% occurring only once. Material for sequencing was peripheral blood. These receptor sequences come from a woman in her 70s with acute or convalescent COVID-19.

This sequence joins TRBV5-1 and TRBJ2-2; D is unclear. This CDR3 has 15 residues. V gave up 0 bases and J gave up 4 bases, with 10 bases separating them. Germline V gene lookup returns CDR1 SGHRS and CDR2 YFSETQ. Here the CDR3 reads CASSLAVPGTGELFF. CDR3 coding DNA: TGCGCCAGCAGCTTGGCGGTACCGGGCACCGGGGAGCTGTTTTTT.

The rearrangement joins TRBV18 to TRBJ2-2; maybe TRBD1 (5 bases). V was cut by 1 base and J by 3 bases, with 15 bases left in between. The CDR3 runs to 17 residues. Germline lookup yields CDR1 KGHSH and CDR2 LQKENI. For the CDR3, the DNA is TGTGCCAGCTCACCACAACCACTCCAGGGTCACACCGGGGAGCTGTTTTTT. Protein: CASSPQPLQGHTGELFF.

In this sample, this clone turned up many times. V gene TRBV5-1 combines with J gene TRBJ2-4; 11 nucleotides agree with TRBD1. V trimming: 4 bases; J trimming: 1 base; junction bases outside the gene matches: 10. This CDR3 has 18 residues. Per the germline V gene, CDR1 is SGHRS and CDR2 is YFSETQ. The CDR3 region has the DNA TGCGCCAGCAGCCTTGGGACAGGGGGATTCGAGGCCAAAAACATTCAGTACTTC. As protein: CASSLGTGGFEAKNIQYF.

The V gene is TRBV29-1, the J gene TRBJ2-7; D not certain. V gave up 4 bases and J gave up 1 base, with 8 bases separating them. This CDR3 spans 12 amino acids. CDR1 is SQVTM, CDR2 ANQGSEA, per germline. The CDR3 is CSVGQVSYEQYF. The CDR3 DNA reads as TGCAGCGTTGGGCAGGTTTCCTACGAGCAGTACTTC.

The V and J genes are TRBV3-1 (or the pseudogene TRBV3-2) and TRBJ1-1; TRBD1 is a possible D gene (5 bases). V lost 0 bases and J lost 6, with 14 bases in between. The CDR3 is 15 residues long. Germline V CDR1 and CDR2: LGHDT, YNNKEL (reference sequence). CDR3 in amino acids: CASSQDRGYRAEAFF. DNA of the CDR3: TGTGCCAGCAGCCAAGATCGGGGGTATAGGGCTGAAGCTTTCTTT.

This chain connects TRBV7-9 to TRBJ1-2, with D maybe TRBD1 (5 bases). This CDR3 spans 12 amino acids. The germline CDR1 and CDR2 sequences are SEHNR and FQNEAQ (reference sequence). V lost 5 bases to trimming and J lost 8 bases, with 12 bases between them. The CDR3 is CASSPGETGYTF. CDR3 DNA: TGTGCCAGCAGCCCGGGGGAGACAGGCTACACCTTC.

This chain connects TRBV6-6 to TRBJ2-7; D is possibly TRBD2 (6 bases). CDR1 and CDR2 (germline): MNHNY, SVGAGI (reference sequence). The V and J ends lost 5 bases and 1 base respectively, with 12 bases between them. This CDR3 region has 14 residues. The CDR3 DNA is TGTGCCAGCAGTAGGGGCGGGGATTCCTACGAGCAGTACTTC. It codes for CASSRGGDSYEQYF.

The chain couples TRBV19 to TRBJ2-5; D remains ambiguous. The CDR3 runs to 13 residues. Germline CDR1 LNHDA, CDR2 SQIVND (reference sequence). V lost 6 bases and J lost 4, with 12 bases in between. CDR3 sequence: CASSGAYVETQYF. The CDR3 DNA reads as TGTGCCAGTAGCGGAGCCTACGTAGAGACCCAGTACTTC.

The V call is TRBV19, the J call TRBJ2-7; 12 bases line up with TRBD1. V was clipped by 5 bases and J by 5 bases; unmatched bases: 7. Germline assignment: CDR1 LNHDA and CDR2 SQIVND (reference sequence). CDR3 length: 15 residues. As DNA, the CDR3 is TGTGCCAGTAGTGACCCGGGACAGGGGGCCCACGAGCAGTACTTC. This encodes CASSDPGQGAHEQYF.

This chain connects TRBV19 to TRBJ1-5; D perhaps matches TRBD1 (5 bases). V was clipped by 5 bases and J by 3 bases, with 14 bases between them. Germline CDR1 and CDR2: LNHDA and SQIVND (reference sequence). The CDR3 has 15 amino acids. The CDR3 protein is CASSLQVNSNQPQHF. For the CDR3, the DNA is TGTGCCAGTAGTCTACAGGTCAACTCCAATCAGCCCCAGCATTTT.

This clone came up a few times. The chain couples TRBV14 to TRBJ2-5, with TRBD1 identical over 7 bases. V lost 1 base to trimming and J lost 1 base; unmatched junction nucleotides: 6. The CDR3 has 16 residues. Germline V gives CDR1 SGHDN, CDR2 FVKESK. Written as DNA, the CDR3 is TGTGCCAGCAGCCAAGGGGACAGAGTAATCCAAGAGACCCAGTACTTC. Translation: CASSQGDRVIQETQYF.

V is TRBV7-8 and J is TRBJ2-5, with 13 bases aligning to TRBD2. The germline V gene has CDR1 SGHVS and CDR2 FQNEAQ. Trimming at V came to 5 bases and at J to 3 bases, leaving 3 bases not matched to a gene. The CDR3 has 15 residues. The CDR3 spells CASSKLAGGEETQYF. CDR3 DNA: TGTGCCAGCAGCAAACTAGCGGGAGGGGAAGAGACCCAGTACTTC.

This rearrangement joins TRBV19 to TRBJ1-4; perhaps TRBD1 as D (6 bases). Trimming left V 5 bases short and J 7 bases short, with 17 bases between. The length of the CDR3 is 15 residues. Germline loops: CDR1 LNHDA, CDR2 SQIVND (reference sequence). In DNA, the CDR3 is TGTGCCAGTAGTCCAACAGGGACGGAGCGTGAAAAACTGTTTTTT. It is translated as CASSPTGTEREKLFF.

The CDR3 DNA reads as TGTGCCAGCAGCCTTTCATACCACCACGAGGCTTTCTTT. Translation gives CASSLSYHHEAFF. The V and J genes are TRBV9 and TRBJ1-1; D gene uncertain. Deletions cut 4 bases from V and 11 bases from J, with 18 bases between. This CDR3 is 13 amino acids long. Germline CDR1 SGDLS, CDR2 YYNGEE.

The V gene is TRBV5-8, the J gene TRBJ1-5, with a weak D call TRBD1 (6 bases). Trimming removed 4 bases at V and 0 bases at J, with 14 bases between. CDR1 is SGHTS, CDR2 YDEGEE, per germline. The CDR3 extends over 16 amino acids. CDR3 protein: CASSPETGYSNQPQHF. The CDR3 DNA follows: TGTGCCAGCAGCCCAGAGACAGGATATAGCAATCAGCCCCAGCATTTT.